The 22 T cell receptor beta chains below were found in one sample sequenced in a study of blood T cell repertoires in COVID-19. Produced via immunoSEQ multiplex PCR; TCRdb's table is partial and in-frame only. The repertoire consists of some 150,000 clones, with about 85% occurring once and the leading ten covering around 6.5%. Specimen: PBMCs or T cells enriched from blood (not recorded which). Every receptor here comes from a woman in her thirties or forties who had recovered from COVID-19.

This chain connects TRBV27 to TRBJ2-5; 7 nucleotides align to TRBD1. This CDR3 has 14 amino acids. Germline assignment: CDR1 MNHEY and CDR2 SMNVEV (reference sequence). The trim removed 6 bases at V and 5 bases at J, leaving 9 bases unmatched. The CDR3 is CASSPSTGVETQYF. CDR3 bases: TGTGCCAGCAGCCCCTCTACAGGGGTCGAGACCCAGTACTTC.

The chain has TRBV7-9 and TRBJ1-3; TRBD1 might be the D (5 bases). This CDR3 has 15 amino acids. V dropped 6 bases and J dropped 2 bases, with 14 bases sitting between them. Germline V gene lookup returns CDR1 SEHNR and CDR2 FQNEAQ (reference sequence). CDR3 loop: CASSLLGGAGNTIYF. The DNA of the CDR3 is TGTGCCAGCAGTCTCTTGGGAGGGGCTGGAAACACCATATATTTT. Complete variable domain (other parts from reference TRBV7-9 and TRBJ1-3): DTGVSQNPRHKITKRGQNVTFRCDPISEHNRLYWYRQTLGQGPEFLTYFQNEAQLEKSRLLSDRFSAERPKGSFSTLEIQRTEQGDSAMYLCASSLLGGAGNTIYFGEGSWLTVV.

This clone was seen just once. The chain carries TRBV28 and TRBJ2-7, with 9 bases identical to TRBD1. Per the germline V gene, CDR1 is MDHEN and CDR2 is SYDVKM. This CDR3 has 15 residues. V trimming: 3 bases; J trimming: 0 bases; junction bases outside the gene matches: 3. Written as DNA, the CDR3 is TGTGCCAGCAGTTTCCGGGACAGGGCCTCCTACGAGCAGTACTTC. This sequence encodes CASSFRDRASYEQYF.

The V gene is TRBV11-2, the J gene TRBJ2-7; D is ambiguous. V was shortened by 4 bases and J by 0 bases, with 19 bases between the two germline ends. Germline-derived CDR1 and CDR2 are SGHAT and FQNNGV. The CDR3 length is 17 residues. The CDR3 here is CASSSVRRNRSSYEQYF. The CDR3 bases are TGTGCCAGCAGCTCCGTCCGAAGGAATAGGAGCTCCTACGAGCAGTACTTC.

The rearrangement links TRBV7-9 to TRBJ2-7; no firm D call. The CDR3 covers 12 residues. CDR1 is SEHNR, CDR2 FQNEAQ, per germline (reference sequence). V was trimmed by 1 base and J by 4 bases, leaving 5 bases between them. The CDR3 coding sequence is TGTGCCAGCAGCTTAGGGAGTTACGAGCAGTACTTC. It is translated as CASSLGSYEQYF.

This rearrangement joins TRBV6-6 to TRBJ1-1, with D possibly being TRBD1 (5 bases). Deletions cut 6 bases from V and 3 bases from J, with 14 bases between. Per germline, CDR1 MNHNY and CDR2 SVGAGI (reference sequence). The length of the CDR3 is 14 residues. The CDR3 reads CASSTPRGHTEAFF. CDR3 bases: TGTGCCAGCAGCACTCCAAGGGGCCACACTGAAGCTTTCTTT.

The chain recombines TRBV19 with TRBJ1-4, with D unresolved. Germline V gene data show CDR1 as LNHDA and CDR2 as SQIVND (reference sequence). This CDR3 has 13 residues. Between the trimmed V and J ends, which lost 5 bases and 6 bases, there was a span of 10 bases. This CDR3 is CASSSGAYEKLFF. The CDR3 DNA follows: TGTGCCAGTAGTTCGGGAGCCTATGAAAAACTGTTTTTT.

J is TRBJ1-3 and V is TRBV9; D is unclear. Trimming stripped 0 bases from V and 0 bases from J, with 13 bases between. The CDR3 covers 17 residues. Germline V gene data show CDR1 as SGDLS and CDR2 as YYNGEE. The CDR3 nucleotides read TGTGCCAGCAGCGTAGAACCCGGGGTCAGCTCTGGAAACACCATATATTTT. This sequence encodes CASSVEPGVSSGNTIYF.

The chain carries TRBV11-2 and TRBJ2-7; D perhaps matches TRBD2 (5 bases). V dropped 2 bases and J dropped 4 bases, with 15 bases sitting between them. Per the germline V gene, CDR1 is SGHAT and CDR2 is FQNNGV. The CDR3 is 15 amino acids. Here the CDR3 DNA reads TGTGCCAGCAGCTTAATAGAGGGTGAAGGTTACGAGCAGTACTTC. Translation: CASSLIEGEGYEQYF. Looking up the rest from reference TRBV11-2 and TRBJ2-7 gives the full variable domain: EAGVAQSPRYKIIEKRQSVAFWCNPISGHATLYWYQQILGQGPKLLIQFQNNGVVDDSQLPKDRFSAERLKGVDSTLKIQPAKLEDSAVYLCASSLIEGEGYEQYFGPGTRLTVT.

V gene TRBV19 combines with J gene TRBJ1-3; D remains ambiguous. The CDR3 runs to 14 residues. V lost 1 base and J lost 0, with 4 bases in between. CDR1 is LNHDA, CDR2 SQIVND, per germline (reference sequence). CDR3 amino acids: CASSIGPSGNTIYF. In DNA, the CDR3 is TGTGCCAGTAGTATAGGGCCCTCTGGAAACACCATATATTTT.

This clone was recorded only once. This chain uses TRBV7-7 with TRBJ2-3; 8 bases agree with TRBD2. With 1 base clipped from V and 6 bases from J, the junction kept 6 bases outside the gene matches. Per germline, CDR1 SSHAT and CDR2 FNYEAQ (reference sequence). The CDR3 loop spans 15 amino acids. CDR3 amino acids: CASSLGGGRSDTQYF. In nucleotides, the CDR3 is TGTGCCAGCAGCTTAGGCGGGGGGAGATCGGATACGCAGTATTTT.

A word on this clone: A junction boundary mismatches the germline segment, possibly from a read error. This chain uses TRBV6-5 with TRBJ2-1, with D possibly TRBD2 on 6 matching bases. CDR1 is MNHEY, CDR2 SVGAGI, per germline. The CDR3 spans 14 residues. CDR3 DNA: TGTGCCAGCAGCTACTCCGGGACTCTCAATGAGCAGTTCTTC. This encodes CASSYSGTLNEQFF.

V is TRBV19 and J is TRBJ2-2, with TRBD2 matching 7 bases. The V segment lost 7 bases and the J segment 0 bases; nucleotides outside the gene matches: 8. Germline V CDR1 and CDR2: LNHDA, SQIVND (reference sequence). This CDR3 is 16 amino acids long. The CDR3 region is CASTWGGLSNTGELFF. Here the CDR3 DNA reads TGTGCCAGTACCTGGGGAGGGCTATCGAACACCGGGGAGCTGTTTTTT.

This rearrangement joins TRBV11-2 to TRBJ2-1; D call uncertain. This CDR3 comprises 12 residues. Looked up from germline, CDR1 is SGHAT and CDR2 is FQNNGV. The V end lost 2 bases, the J end lost 7 bases, and 6 bases lay between the germline ends. CDR3 nucleotide sequence: TGTGCCAGCAGCTTATCCGGGAATGAGCAGTTCTTC. Translation gives CASSLSGNEQFF.

This clone occurred once. J is TRBJ1-5 and V is TRBV4-1; D perhaps matches TRBD1 (6 bases). The CDR3 contains 15 residues. V was cut by 4 bases and J by 1 base, with 11 bases left in between. The germline V gene has CDR1 MGHRA and CDR2 YSYEKL. The CDR3 coding sequence is TGCGCCAGCAGCCCCCAAGGACAGAGCAATCAGCCCCAGCATTTT. Its protein is CASSPQGQSNQPQHF.

The chain employs TRBV20-1 and TRBJ2-1, with TRBD2 matching 10 bases. Germline loops: CDR1 DFQATT, CDR2 SNEGSKA (reference sequence). J gave up 7 bases and V 3 bases, and 6 bases lay outside the gene matches. There are 14 residues in the CDR3. CDR3 nucleotide sequence: TGCAGTGCTAGTTCGCTAGCGGGGGCAAATGAGCAGTTCTTC. It codes for CSASSLAGANEQFF.

This rearrangement joins TRBV6-5 to TRBJ2-1, with a tentative D call TRBD2 (5 bases). The V and J ends lost 6 bases and 8 bases respectively, with 17 bases between them. The CDR3 contains 14 residues. Germline loops: CDR1 MNHEY, CDR2 SVGAGI. The CDR3 nucleotides read TGTGCCAGCAGCAACGCCTTAGGAGGCGATGAGCAGTTCTTC. Residues: CASSNALGGDEQFF.

The chain has TRBV5-1 and TRBJ1-3; unclear D gene. Germline V CDR1 and CDR2: SGHRS, YFSETQ. V shed 0 bases and J shed 0 bases, with 7 bases lying between them. This CDR3 comprises 15 residues. The CDR3 nucleotides read TGCGCCAGCAGCTTGGGCGGCGGCTCTGGAAACACCATATATTTT. Amino acids: CASSLGGGSGNTIYF.

The chain uses TRBV5-1 and TRBJ1-4; possible D gene TRBD1, 5 bases. The V end was cut by 4 bases, the J end by 7 bases, with 14 bases between. CDR1 and CDR2 from the germline V gene are SGHRS and YFSETQ. This CDR3 has 14 amino acids. Written as DNA, the CDR3 is TGCGCCAGCAGCGAGAGCAGGGTTGGTGAAAAACTGTTTTTT. Translated, it gives CASSESRVGEKLFF.

A single count supports this clone. This sequence joins TRBV9 and TRBJ2-5; 13 bases agree with TRBD2. Germline lookup yields CDR1 SGDLS and CDR2 YYNGEE. The CDR3 is 16 residues long. Losses at the gene ends were 4 bases for V and 5 bases for J; bases not matched to a gene: 8. CDR3 region: CASSPTLAGGPETQYF. The CDR3 DNA reads as TGTGCCAGCAGCCCAACACTAGCGGGAGGGCCTGAGACCCAGTACTTC. The variable domain in full, completed from reference TRBV9 and TRBJ2-5, reads DSGVTQTPKHLITATGQRVTLRCSPRSGDLSVYWYQQSLDQGLQFLIQYYNGEERAKGNILERFSAQQFPDLHSELNLSSLELGDSALYFCASSPTLAGGPETQYFGPGTRLLVL.

The chain is built from TRBV5-1 and TRBJ2-5; 8 nucleotides line up with TRBD2. The CDR3 totals 15 residues. Unmatched junction bases numbered 10, after V lost 4 bases and J lost 5 bases. The germline V gene encodes CDR1 SGHRS and CDR2 YFSETQ. The CDR3 DNA reads as TGCGCCAGCAGCCTACAGAGGCGGGAGGCTGAGACCCAGTACTTC. Translation: CASSLQRREAETQYF.

This clone turned up a few times. The chain carries TRBV12-3 or TRBV12-4 and TRBJ1-1; D not resolved. The CDR3 spans 12 residues. Trimming took 3 bases from V and 11 from J, leaving 13 bases between them. CDR3 in amino acids: CASSFQAERAFF. CDR3 bases: TGTGCCAGCAGTTTTCAGGCCGAGCGGGCTTTCTTT.